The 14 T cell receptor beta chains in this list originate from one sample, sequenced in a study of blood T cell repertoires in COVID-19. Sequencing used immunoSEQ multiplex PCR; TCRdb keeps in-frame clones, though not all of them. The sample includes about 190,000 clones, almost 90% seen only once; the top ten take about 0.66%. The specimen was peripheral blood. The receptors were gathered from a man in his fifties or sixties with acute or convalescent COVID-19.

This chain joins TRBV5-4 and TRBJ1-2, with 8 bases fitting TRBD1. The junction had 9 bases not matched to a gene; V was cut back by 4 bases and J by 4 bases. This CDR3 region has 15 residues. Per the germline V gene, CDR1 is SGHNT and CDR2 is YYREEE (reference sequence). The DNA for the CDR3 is TGTGCCAGCAGCGCCCGGGACAGGACGATCTATGGCTACACCTTC. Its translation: CASSARDRTIYGYTF.

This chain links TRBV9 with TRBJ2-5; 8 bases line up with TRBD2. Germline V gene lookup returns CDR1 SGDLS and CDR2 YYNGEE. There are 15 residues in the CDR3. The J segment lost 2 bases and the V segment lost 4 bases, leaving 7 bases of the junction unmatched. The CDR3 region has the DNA TGTGCCAGCAGCACCTCGGGGGGGCCGCAAGAGACCCAGTACTTC. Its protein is CASSTSGGPQETQYF.

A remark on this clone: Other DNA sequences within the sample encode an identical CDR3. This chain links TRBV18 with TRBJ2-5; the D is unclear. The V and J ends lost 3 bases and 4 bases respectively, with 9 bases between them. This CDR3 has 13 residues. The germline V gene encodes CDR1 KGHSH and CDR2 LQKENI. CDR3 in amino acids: CASSPGLRETQYF. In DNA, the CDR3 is TGTGCCAGCTCACCGGGCCTTAGAGAGACCCAGTACTTC.

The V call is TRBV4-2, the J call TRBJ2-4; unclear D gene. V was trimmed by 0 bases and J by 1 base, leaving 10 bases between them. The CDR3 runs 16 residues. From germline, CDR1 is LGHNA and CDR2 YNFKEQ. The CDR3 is CASSQDPPSAKNIQYF. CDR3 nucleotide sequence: TGTGCCAGCAGCCAAGATCCCCCTTCGGCCAAAAACATTCAGTACTTC.

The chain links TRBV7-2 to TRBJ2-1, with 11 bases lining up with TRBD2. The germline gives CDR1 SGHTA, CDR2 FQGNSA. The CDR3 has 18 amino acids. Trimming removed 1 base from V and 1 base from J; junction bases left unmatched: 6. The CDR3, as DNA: TGTGCCAGCAGCTTAGTAGCGGGGGGGCTTCCATCCTACAATGAGCAGTTCTTC. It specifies CASSLVAGGLPSYNEQFF.

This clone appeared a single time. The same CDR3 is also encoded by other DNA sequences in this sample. The CDR3 DNA sequence: TGTGCCAGCAGCTTGGGGACCGGAGGGGAAAAACTGTTTTTT. This gives the protein CASSLGTGGEKLFF. The chain combines TRBV7-9 with TRBJ1-4, with a possible D match to TRBD1 (5 bases). The CDR3 spans 14 residues. From germline, CDR1 is SEHNR and CDR2 FQNEAQ (reference sequence). Trimming shortened V by 3 bases and J by 8 bases, and 13 bases separated the two germline ends. The full variable domain, its missing parts supplied by reference TRBV7-9 and TRBJ1-4, is DTGVSQNPRHKITKRGQNVTFRCDPISEHNRLYWYRQTLGQGPEFLTYFQNEAQLEKSRLLSDRFSAERPKGSFSTLEIQRTEQGDSAMYLCASSLGTGGEKLFFGSGTQLSVL.

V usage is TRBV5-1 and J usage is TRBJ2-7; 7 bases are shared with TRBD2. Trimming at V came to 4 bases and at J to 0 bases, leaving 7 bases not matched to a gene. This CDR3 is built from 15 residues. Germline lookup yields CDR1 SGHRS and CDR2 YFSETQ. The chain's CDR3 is CASSLLAEHSYEQYF. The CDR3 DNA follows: TGCGCCAGCAGCCTCCTAGCGGAGCACTCCTACGAGCAGTACTTC.

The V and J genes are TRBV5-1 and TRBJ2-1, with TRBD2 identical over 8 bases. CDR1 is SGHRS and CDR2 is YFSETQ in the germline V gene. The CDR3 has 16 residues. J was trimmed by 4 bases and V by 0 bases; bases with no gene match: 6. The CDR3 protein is CASSLESSGRYNEQFF. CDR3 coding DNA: TGCGCCAGCAGCTTGGAGTCCAGCGGGAGATACAATGAGCAGTTCTTC.

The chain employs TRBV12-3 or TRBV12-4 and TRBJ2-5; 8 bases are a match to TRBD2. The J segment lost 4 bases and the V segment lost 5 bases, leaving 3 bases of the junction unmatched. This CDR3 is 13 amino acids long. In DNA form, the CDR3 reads TGTGCCAGCAGTGAACTAGCGGCAGAGACCCAGTACTTC. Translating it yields CASSELAAETQYF.

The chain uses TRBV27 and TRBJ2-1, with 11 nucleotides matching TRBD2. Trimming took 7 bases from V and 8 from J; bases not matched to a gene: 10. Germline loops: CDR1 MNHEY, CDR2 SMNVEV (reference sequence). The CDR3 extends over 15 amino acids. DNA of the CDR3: TGTGCCAGCACCAGGACTAGCGGGCCCTGGGATGAGCAGTTCTTC. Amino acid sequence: CASTRTSGPWDEQFF.

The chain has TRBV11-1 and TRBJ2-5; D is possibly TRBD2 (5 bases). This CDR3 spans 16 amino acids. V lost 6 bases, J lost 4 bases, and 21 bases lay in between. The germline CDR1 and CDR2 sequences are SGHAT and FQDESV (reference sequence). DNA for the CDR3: TGTGCCAGCAGTCCGCGATCCTCCCTCCGGGGAGAGACCCAGTACTTC. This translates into CASSPRSSLRGETQYF.

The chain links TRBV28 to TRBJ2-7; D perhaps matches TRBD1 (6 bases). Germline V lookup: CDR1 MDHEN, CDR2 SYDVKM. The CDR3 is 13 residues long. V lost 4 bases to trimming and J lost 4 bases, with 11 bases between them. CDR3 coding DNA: TGTGCCAGCAGTTCGGGACAACCTTACGAGCAGTACTTC. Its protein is CASSSGQPYEQYF.

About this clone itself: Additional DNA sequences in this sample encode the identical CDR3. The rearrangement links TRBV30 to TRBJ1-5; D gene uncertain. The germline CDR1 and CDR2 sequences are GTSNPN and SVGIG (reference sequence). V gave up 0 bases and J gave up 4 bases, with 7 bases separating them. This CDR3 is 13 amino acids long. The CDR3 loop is CAWSVGGNQPQHF. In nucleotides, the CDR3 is TGTGCCTGGAGTGTAGGAGGAAATCAGCCCCAGCATTTT.

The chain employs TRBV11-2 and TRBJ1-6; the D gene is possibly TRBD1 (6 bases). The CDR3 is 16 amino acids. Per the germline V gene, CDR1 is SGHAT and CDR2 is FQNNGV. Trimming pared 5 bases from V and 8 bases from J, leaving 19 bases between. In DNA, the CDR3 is TGTGCCAGCAGCCTCCAGGGGAGGGACACCCATTCACCCCTCCACTTT. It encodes CASSLQGRDTHSPLHF.